Below are 8 T cell receptor beta chains sequenced from a single sample in a study of blood T cell repertoires in COVID-19. Measured with immunoSEQ multiplex PCR; TCRdb has only the in-frame clones, and not every one. The sample shows approximately 220,000 clones, 86% of them seen only once. The sample consisted of peripheral blood. These receptors were taken from a man in his fifties with acute or convalescent COVID-19.

The chain is built from TRBV21-1 and TRBJ1-5; the table's D call of TRBD1 was not tested on the DNA. TRBV21-1 is a pseudogene segment. The CDR3 covers 20 residues. The CDR3 DNA follows: TGTGCCAGCAGCAAAGTATTTCGGATAGACAGGGGCAAGGTAGGGCAGCCCCAGCATTTT. Protein sequence: CASSKVFRIDRGKVGQPQHF.

This chain connects TRBV12-3 or TRBV12-4 to TRBJ1-2, with TRBD1 identical over 7 bases. The trim removed 7 bases at V and 6 bases at J, leaving 8 bases unmatched. The CDR3 is made up of 13 amino acids. CDR3 loop: CASTRYQGDGYTF. In DNA form, the CDR3 reads TGTGCCAGCACACGCTATCAGGGGGATGGCTACACCTTC.

The DNA for the CDR3 is TGTGCCAGCAGTGAAGGGGGGCCCCCCGCCCAAAAACTGTTTTTT. This sequence encodes CASSEGGPPAQKLFF. V gene TRBV2 combines with J gene TRBJ1-4, with D perhaps TRBD1 (6 bases). Germline V gene sequence: CDR1 SNHLY, CDR2 FYNNEI. Trimming cost V 1 base and J 9 bases, with 15 bases left between them. The CDR3 loop spans 15 amino acids. Supplemented by reference TRBV2 and TRBJ1-4, the full variable domain reads EPEVTQTPSHQVTQMGQEVILRCVPISNHLYFYWYRQILGQKVEFLVSFYNNEISEKSEIFDDQFSVERPDGSNFTLKIRSTKLEDSAMYFCASSEGGPPAQKLFFGSGTQLSVL.

This sequence joins TRBV19 and TRBJ2-5; 8 nucleotides align to TRBD2. The CDR3 length is 17 residues. Germline values: CDR1 LNHDA, CDR2 SQIVND (reference sequence). V was clipped by 5 bases and J by 2 bases; unmatched bases: 13. CDR3 DNA: TGTGCCAGTAGTCTGGTACGGGGCGGGGGGCTACAAGAGACCCAGTACTTC. Amino acids: CASSLVRGGGLQETQYF.

The chain couples TRBV20-1 to TRBJ2-5; D may be TRBD2 (6 bases). The CDR3 is made up of 14 amino acids. Germline CDR1 is DFQATT and CDR2 is SNEGSKA (reference sequence). Deletions cut 3 bases from V and 1 base from J, with 12 bases between. CDR3 residues: CSASRGLGQETQYF. The CDR3 DNA reads TGCAGTGCTAGTCGGGGACTGGGCCAAGAGACCCAGTACTTC.

This clone appeared a few times. The chain employs TRBV5-4 and TRBJ1-1; D not resolved. The V and J ends lost 1 base and 5 bases respectively, with 12 bases between them. In germline, CDR1 is SGHNT, CDR2 YYREEE (reference sequence). The length of the CDR3 is 14 residues. The CDR3, as DNA: TGTGCCAGCAGCTTGCGGACGGGAAGGACTGAAGCTTTCTTT. This sequence encodes CASSLRTGRTEAFF.

V is TRBV27 and J is TRBJ1-6; D not resolved. The CDR3 is made up of 14 amino acids. Trimming shortened V by 10 bases and J by 6 bases, and 16 bases separated the two germline ends. The germline V gene has CDR1 MNHEY and CDR2 SMNVEV (reference sequence). CDR3 coding DNA: TGTGCCACCTCCTCGAGCTGGGCTAATTCACCCCTCCACTTT. Translation gives CATSSSWANSPLHF.

The V call is TRBV19, the J call TRBJ1-1, with a weak D call TRBD1 (6 bases). The CDR3 has 16 amino acids. Germline V CDR1 and CDR2: LNHDA, SQIVND (reference sequence). The V gene lost 4 bases and the J gene lost 2 bases, with 17 bases spanning the gap. The CDR3 protein is CASSTLTQGINTEAFF. CDR3 coding DNA: TGTGCCAGTAGTACCCTAACACAGGGAATAAACACTGAAGCTTTCTTT.